What follows are 17 T cell receptor beta chains derived from one specimen sequenced in a study of vaccination and CD4 T cells after COVID-19. No antigen has been assigned to these receptors. Regarding treatment: roughly ten-day PBMC culture with coronavirus spike peptide pools or control peptides (ViraFEST assay). The assay that was used to sequence DNA from cultured CD4+ T cells was the Oncomine TCR Beta short-read assay. TCRdb independently ran MiXCR on the PCR reads; one entry per CDR3 protein. This table has roughly 3,500 distinct CDR3 sequences, 79% appearing once. The sequenced sample consisted of CD4+ T cells from blood, cultured in vitro. These receptors were taken from a human donor who had recovered from COVID-19.

The chain couples TRBV6-1 to TRBJ1-5, with TRBD1 matching 7 bases. V lost 6 bases, J lost 7 bases, and 12 bases stayed unmatched. CDR3 length equals 15 residues. Per germline, CDR1 MNHNS and CDR2 SASEGT. The CDR3 region has the DNA TGTGCCAGCAGCGAACCCGACAGGGTAGGCCAGCCCCAGCATTTT. Protein product: CASSEPDRVGQPQHF.

The CDR3 is CASSLQGYWVGNQPQHF. Written as DNA, the CDR3 is TGTGCCAGCAGTTTACAGGGGTATTGGGTTGGCAATCAGCCCCAGCATTTT. V is TRBV27 and J is TRBJ1-5, with D possibly TRBD1 on 6 matching bases. CDR1 MNHEY and CDR2 SMNVEV come from the germline V gene (reference sequence). Trimming pared 2 bases from V and 2 bases from J, leaving 16 bases between. CDR3 length: 17 amino acids.

The V call is TRBV19, the J call TRBJ2-3; D is unclear. V lost 7 bases to trimming and J lost 7 bases, with 15 bases between them. This CDR3 has 13 residues. Germline V gene lookup returns CDR1 LNHDA and CDR2 SQIVND (reference sequence). CDR3 in amino acids: CASTPPWANTQYF. In DNA, the CDR3 is TGTGCCAGTACTCCCCCCTGGGCGAATACGCAGTATTTT.

This clonotype was seen once. V gene TRBV6-5 combines with J gene TRBJ1-5; D remains unclear. Trimming shortened V by 2 bases and J by 7 bases, and 12 bases separated the two germline ends. Germline V gives CDR1 MNHEY, CDR2 SVGAGI. The CDR3 is made up of 14 amino acids. The CDR3 nucleotides are TGTGCCAGCAGTTACGCGTGGGGTGAACAGCCCCAGCATTTT. Amino acid sequence: CASSYAWGEQPQHF.

This clonotype is large (0.1 to 1%). This rearrangement joins TRBV20-1 to TRBJ2-7; D might be TRBD2 (6 bases). This CDR3 comprises 13 residues. Trimming took off 3 bases at V and 6 bases at J, with 15 bases between the two ends. Germline V gives CDR1 DFQATT, CDR2 SNEGSKA (reference sequence). The CDR3 loop reads CSARDGGQGEQYF. In DNA, the CDR3 is TGCAGTGCTAGGGACGGGGGTCAAGGCGAGCAGTACTTC.

This chain joins TRBV28 and TRBJ2-1; 8 positions match TRBD2. CDR1 and CDR2 (germline): MDHEN, SYDVKM. The CDR3 runs 16 residues. Trimming took 6 bases from V and 0 from J; bases not matched to a gene: 7. As DNA, the CDR3 is TGTGCCAGCAGCTCTCGGGGGGGGAGCTCCTACAATGAGCAGTTCTTC. Protein product: CASSSRGGSSYNEQFF.

This rearrangement joins TRBV6-1 to TRBJ1-2, with D perhaps matching TRBD1 (5 bases). V was cut by 6 bases and J by 2 bases, with 34 bases left in between. The CDR3 runs to 21 residues. The germline CDR1 and CDR2 sequences are MNHNS and SASEGT. CDR3 sequence reads: CASSGLVGRGRWDPLNYGYTF. In DNA form, the CDR3 reads TGTGCCAGCAGCGGACTCGTGGGACGGGGAAGGTGGGATCCTTTGAACTATGGCTACACCTTC.

The chain employs TRBV7-9 and TRBJ2-7, with a tentative D call TRBD2 (6 bases). V was trimmed by 0 bases and J by 1 base, leaving 10 bases between them. The CDR3 contains 15 residues. Germline assignment: CDR1 SEHNR and CDR2 FQNEAQ (reference sequence). The CDR3 bases are TGTGCCAGCAGCTTAGCGGAGGGTCAATCCTACGAGCAGTACTTC. Protein: CASSLAEGQSYEQYF.

Note on this clonotype: At one end, the junction sequence differs from germline, possibly due to a read error. The rearrangement joins TRBV7-9 to TRBJ2-7; tentatively, D is TRBD1 (7 bases). The CDR3 length is 14 residues. Per germline, CDR1 SEHNR and CDR2 FQNEAQ (reference sequence). The CDR3 DNA reads TGCGCCAGCAGTTCTCAGGGGGGTCCCTACGAGCAGTACTTC. It encodes CASSSQGGPYEQYF.

The rearrangement joins TRBV7-6 to TRBJ2-6, with D tentatively TRBD1 or TRBD2 (5 bases each). Germline CDR1 is SGHVS and CDR2 is FNYEAQ. V lost 0 bases and J lost 3, with 6 bases in between. CDR3 length: 15 amino acids. CDR3 in amino acids: CASSLAGVGANVLTF. The CDR3, as DNA: TGTGCCAGCAGCTTAGCGGGGGTTGGGGCCAACGTCCTGACTTTC. Using reference TRBV7-6 and TRBJ2-6 for the parts outside the CDR3, the full variable domain is GAGVSQSPRYKVTKRGQDVALRCDPISGHVSLYWYRQALGQGPEFLTYFNYEAQQDKSGLPNDRFSAERPEGSISTLTIQRTEQRDSAMYRCASSLAGVGANVLTFGAGSRLTVL.

The chain is built from TRBV9 and TRBJ2-2; the D gene could be TRBD1 or TRBD2 (5 bases each). CDR1 and CDR2 (germline): SGDLS, YYNGEE. Trimming removed 3 bases at V and 6 bases at J, with 27 bases between. The CDR3 is 19 residues long. The CDR3 region is CASSADVGISTGRPGELFF. In nucleotides, the CDR3 is TGTGCCAGCAGCGCCGATGTGGGTATTTCGACGGGGCGACCCGGGGAGCTGTTTTTT. Full variable domain (rest looked up from reference TRBV9 and TRBJ2-2): DSGVTQTPKHLITATGQRVTLRCSPRSGDLSVYWYQQSLDQGLQFLIQYYNGEERAKGNILERFSAQQFPDLHSELNLSSLELGDSALYFCASSADVGISTGRPGELFFGEGSRLTVL.

This clonotype is a singleton in its sample. The genes are TRBV15 and TRBJ1-5; possibly TRBD1 for D (5 bases). The V end was cut by 1 base, the J end by 5 bases, with 9 bases between. CDR1 LNHNV and CDR2 YYDKDF come from the germline V gene (reference sequence). CDR3 length: 14 residues. The CDR3 loop reads CATSRGRGDQPQHF. In DNA form, the CDR3 reads TGTGCCACCAGCAGAGGACGGGGGGATCAGCCCCAGCATTTT.

The chain employs TRBV5-1 and TRBJ1-2, with TRBD1 matching 11 bases. The CDR3 contains 15 residues. The ends lost 4 bases at V and 4 bases at J; junction bases unmatched: 6. Germline loops: CDR1 SGHRS, CDR2 YFSETQ. The CDR3: CASSLRTGGGYGYTF. CDR3 DNA: TGCGCCAGCAGCCTCCGGACAGGGGGCGGCTATGGCTACACCTTC. Full variable domain (rest looked up from reference TRBV5-1 and TRBJ1-2): KAGVTQTPRYLIKTRGQQVTLSCSPISGHRSVSWYQQTPGQGLQFLFEYFSETQRNKGNFPGRFSGRQFSNSRSEMNVSTLELGDSALYLCASSLRTGGGYGYTFGSGTRLTVV.

By sample fraction, this clonotype is large (0.1 to 1%). The chain's CDR3 is CASSYRAGELFF. CDR3 nucleotide sequence: TGTGCCAGCAGCTACAGGGCCGGGGAGCTGTTTTTT. This chain uses TRBV12-3 or TRBV12-4 with TRBJ2-2, with TRBD1 as a possible D gene (6 bases). The V end was cut by 6 bases, the J end by 6 bases, with 8 bases between. This CDR3 is built from 12 residues.

The rearrangement links TRBV27 to TRBJ1-5; TRBD1 might be the D (6 bases). Germline CDR1 MNHEY, CDR2 SMNVEV (reference sequence). This CDR3 comprises 15 residues. Trimming pared 0 bases from V and 6 bases from J, leaving 12 bases between. The CDR3 loop is CASSLSARGSQPQHF. Here the CDR3 DNA reads TGTGCCAGCAGTTTATCGGCCAGGGGTAGTCAGCCCCAGCATTTT.

J is TRBJ1-4 and V is TRBV24-1; TRBD1 agrees at 9 bases. Germline V gene lookup returns CDR1 KGHDR and CDR2 SFDVKD. This CDR3 contains 17 residues. The J segment lost 5 bases and the V segment lost 3 bases, leaving 9 bases of the junction unmatched. Here the CDR3 DNA reads TGTGCCACCAGTGATCCGGCCACAGGGGGCCGGAATGAAAAACTGTTTTTT. Translated: CATSDPATGGRNEKLFF.

The chain employs TRBV24-1 and TRBJ1-2, with 12 bases lining up with TRBD1. The CDR3 is made up of 15 amino acids. Trimming at V came to 3 bases and at J to 5 bases, leaving 3 bases not matched to a gene. Per the germline V gene, CDR1 is KGHDR and CDR2 is SFDVKD. CDR3 sequence: CATSDRDRGPYGYTF. Here the CDR3 DNA reads TGTGCCACCAGTGATCGGGACAGGGGGCCGTATGGCTACACCTTC.